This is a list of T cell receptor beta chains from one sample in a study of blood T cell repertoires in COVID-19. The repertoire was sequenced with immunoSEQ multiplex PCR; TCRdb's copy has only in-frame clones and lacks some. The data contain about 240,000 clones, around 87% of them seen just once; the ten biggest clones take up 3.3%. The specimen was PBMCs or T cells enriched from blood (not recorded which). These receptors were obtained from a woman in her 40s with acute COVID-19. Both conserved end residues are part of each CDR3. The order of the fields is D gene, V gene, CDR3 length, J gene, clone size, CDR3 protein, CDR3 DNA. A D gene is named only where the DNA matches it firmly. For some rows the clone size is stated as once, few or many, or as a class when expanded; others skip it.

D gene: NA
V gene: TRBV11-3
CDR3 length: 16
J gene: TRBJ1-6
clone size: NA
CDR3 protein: CASSQMPGQRYSPLHF
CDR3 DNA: TGTGCCAGCAGCCAAATGCCTGGCCAGCGATATTCACCCCTCCACTTT

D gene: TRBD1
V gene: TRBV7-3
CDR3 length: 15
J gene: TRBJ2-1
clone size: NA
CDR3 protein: CASSLTQGVYNEQFF
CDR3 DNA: TGTGCCAGCAGCTTAACTCAGGGGGTCTACAATGAGCAGTTCTTC

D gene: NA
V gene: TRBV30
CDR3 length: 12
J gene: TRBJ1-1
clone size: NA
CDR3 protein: CAGTRSTLEAFF
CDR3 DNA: TGTGCCGGCACCCGGTCGACACTTGAAGCTTTCTTT

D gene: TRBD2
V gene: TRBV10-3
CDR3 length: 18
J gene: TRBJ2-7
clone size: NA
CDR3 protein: CAISDPRLAGVIKNEQYF
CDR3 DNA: TGTGCCATCAGTGACCCCCGACTAGCGGGAGTTATAAAAAACGAGCAGTACTTC

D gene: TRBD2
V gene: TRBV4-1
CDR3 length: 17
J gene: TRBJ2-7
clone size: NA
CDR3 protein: CASSHNPTEAGAYEQYF
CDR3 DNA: TGCGCCAGCAGCCATAACCCTACGGAAGCGGGGGCCTACGAGCAGTACTTC

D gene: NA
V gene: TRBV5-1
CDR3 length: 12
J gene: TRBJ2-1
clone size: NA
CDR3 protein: CASSLAGGEQFF
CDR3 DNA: TGCGCCAGCAGCTTGGCCGGGGGTGAGCAGTTCTTC

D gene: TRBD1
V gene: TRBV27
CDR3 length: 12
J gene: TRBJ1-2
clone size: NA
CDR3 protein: CASKGASYGYTF
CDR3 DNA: TGTGCCAGCAAGGGGGCCAGCTATGGCTACACCTTC

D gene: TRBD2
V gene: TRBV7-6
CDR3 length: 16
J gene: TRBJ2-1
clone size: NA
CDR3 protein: CASSLVGGTSGTEQFF
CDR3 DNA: TGTGCCAGCAGCTTAGTAGGAGGGACTAGCGGGACTGAGCAGTTCTTC

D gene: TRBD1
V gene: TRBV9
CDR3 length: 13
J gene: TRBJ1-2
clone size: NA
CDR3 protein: CASSGQGAGGYTF
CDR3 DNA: TGTGCCAGCAGCGGACAGGGGGCGGGTGGCTACACCTTC

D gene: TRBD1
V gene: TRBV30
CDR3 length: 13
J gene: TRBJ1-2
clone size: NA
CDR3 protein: CAWRLQGASGYTF
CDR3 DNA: TGTGCCTGGAGACTTCAGGGGGCTTCTGGCTACACCTTC

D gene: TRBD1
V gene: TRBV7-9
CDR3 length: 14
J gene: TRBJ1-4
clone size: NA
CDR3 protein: CASSFGQVREKLFF
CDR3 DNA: TGTGCCAGCAGCTTCGGACAGGTTCGAGAAAAACTGTTTTTT

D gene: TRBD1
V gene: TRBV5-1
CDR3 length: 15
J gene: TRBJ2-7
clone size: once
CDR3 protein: CASSKSGTGSYEQYF
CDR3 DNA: TGCGCCAGCAGCAAATCCGGGACAGGGTCCTACGAGCAGTACTTC

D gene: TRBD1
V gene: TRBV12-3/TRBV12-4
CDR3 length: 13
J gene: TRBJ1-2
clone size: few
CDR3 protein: CASTVQTGHGYTF
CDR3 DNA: TGTGCCAGCACCGTTCAGACAGGGCACGGCTACACCTTC

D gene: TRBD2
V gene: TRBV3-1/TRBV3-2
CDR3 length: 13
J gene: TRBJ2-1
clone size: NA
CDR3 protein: CASSQEPGTRVIF
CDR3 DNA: TGTGCCAGCAGCCAAGAGCCCGGGACTAGGGTGATCTTC

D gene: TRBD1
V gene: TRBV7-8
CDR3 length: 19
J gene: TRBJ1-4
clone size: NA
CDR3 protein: CASSTNLPTGTGDSEKLFF
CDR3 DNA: TGTGCCAGCAGCACAAACCTCCCCACCGGGACAGGGGATAGCGAAAAACTGTTTTTT

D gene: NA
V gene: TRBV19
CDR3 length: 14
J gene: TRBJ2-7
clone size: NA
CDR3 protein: CASSPGRGKDEQYF
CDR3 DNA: TGTGCCAGTAGTCCAGGACGAGGGAAGGACGAGCAGTACTTC

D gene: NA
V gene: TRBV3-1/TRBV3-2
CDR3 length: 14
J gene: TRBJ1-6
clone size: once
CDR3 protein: CASSRGGGLSPLHF
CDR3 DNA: TGTGCCAGCAGCCGGGGCGGGGGTCTTTCACCCCTCCACTTT

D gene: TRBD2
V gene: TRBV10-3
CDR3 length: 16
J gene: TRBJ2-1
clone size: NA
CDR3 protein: CAISELGTSGYNEQFF
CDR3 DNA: TGTGCCATCAGTGAGTTGGGGACTAGCGGGTACAATGAGCAGTTCTTC

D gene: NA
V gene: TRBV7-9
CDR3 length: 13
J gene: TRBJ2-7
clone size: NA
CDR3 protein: CASSPTGTYEQYF
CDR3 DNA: TGTGCCAGCAGTCCCACAGGGACCTACGAGCAGTACTTC

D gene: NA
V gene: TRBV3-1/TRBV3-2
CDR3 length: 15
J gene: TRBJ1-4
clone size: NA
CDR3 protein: CASSQDSSTNEKLFF
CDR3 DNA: TGTGCCAGCAGCCAAGACAGTTCAACTAATGAAAAACTGTTTTTT

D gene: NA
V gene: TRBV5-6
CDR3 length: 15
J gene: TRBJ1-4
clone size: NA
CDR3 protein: CASSEEGSTNEKLFF
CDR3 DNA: TGTGCCAGCAGCGAGGAGGGGTCGACTAATGAAAAACTGTTTTTT

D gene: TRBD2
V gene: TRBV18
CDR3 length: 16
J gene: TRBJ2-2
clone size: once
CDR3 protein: CASSPSGTQNTGELFF
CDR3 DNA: TGTGCCAGCTCACCTAGCGGGACTCAGAACACCGGGGAGCTGTTTTTT

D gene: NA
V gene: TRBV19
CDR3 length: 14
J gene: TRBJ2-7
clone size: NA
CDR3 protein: CASSSRTLGYEQYF
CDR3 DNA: TGTGCCAGTAGTAGTAGAACCCTTGGCTACGAGCAGTACTTC

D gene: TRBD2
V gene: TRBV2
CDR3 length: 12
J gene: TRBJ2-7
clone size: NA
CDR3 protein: CASSLAGGEQYF
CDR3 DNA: TGTGCCAGCAGCTTAGCGGGAGGGGAGCAGTACTTC

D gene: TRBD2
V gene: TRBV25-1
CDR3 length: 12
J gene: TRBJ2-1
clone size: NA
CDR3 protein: CASSTGLDEQFF
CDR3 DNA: TGTGCCAGCAGCACAGGACTAGATGAGCAGTTCTTC

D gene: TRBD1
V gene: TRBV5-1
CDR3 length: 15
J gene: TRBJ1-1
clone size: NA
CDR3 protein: CASSTTGTGVTEAFF
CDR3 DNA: TGCGCCAGCAGCACAACCGGGACAGGGGTCACTGAAGCTTTCTTT

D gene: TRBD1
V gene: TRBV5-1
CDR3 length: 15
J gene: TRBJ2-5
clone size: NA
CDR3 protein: CASSLGQGAKETQYF
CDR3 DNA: TGCGCCAGCAGCCTGGGACAGGGGGCGAAAGAGACCCAGTACTTC

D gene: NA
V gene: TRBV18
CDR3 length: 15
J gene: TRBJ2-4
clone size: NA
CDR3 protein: CASSGDKVLRNIQYF
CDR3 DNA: TGTGCCAGCTCGGGGGACAAAGTCCTCAGGAACATTCAGTACTTC

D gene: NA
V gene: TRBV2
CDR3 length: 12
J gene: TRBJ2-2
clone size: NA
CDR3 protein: CASSPDTGELFF
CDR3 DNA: TGTGCCAGCAGTCCAGATACCGGGGAGCTGTTTTTT

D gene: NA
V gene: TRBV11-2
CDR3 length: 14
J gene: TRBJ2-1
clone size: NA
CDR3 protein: CASSLGASSNEQFF
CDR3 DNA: TGTGCCAGCAGCTTAGGGGCTAGCAGCAATGAGCAGTTCTTC

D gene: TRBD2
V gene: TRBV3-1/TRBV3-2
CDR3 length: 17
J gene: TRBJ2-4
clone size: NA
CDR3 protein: CASSPGTSGTTPNIQYF
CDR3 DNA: TGTGCCAGCAGCCCCGGGACTAGCGGGACCACCCCCAACATTCAGTACTTC